Shown below are 13 T cell receptor beta chains from a single sample sequenced in a study of T cell clonality in common variable immunodeficiency. Sequenced by immunoSEQ multiplex PCR; TCRdb stores in-frame clones only, minus some. There are more than 9,000 clones in the sample, none observed a single time. No cognate antigen is known for these TCRs. Study-wide results and caveats: Fewer deletions and N-nucleotide insertions were reportedly seen in common variable immunodeficiency TCR beta sequences.

Specimen: peripheral blood mononuclear cells. Receptors originate from a human donor with common variable immunodeficiency.

As to this clone: The read gets to within 3 residues of the CDR3 end, and the germline J gene fills in the rest. This chain joins TRBV18 and TRBJ2-1, with 14 bases lining up with TRBD2. Germline V gives CDR1 KGHSH, CDR2 LQKENI. J was trimmed by 5 bases and V by 4 bases; bases with no gene match: 1. The CDR3 totals 15 residues. The chain's CDR3 is CASSRGLAGDNEQFF. The sequenced CDR3 bases are TGTGCCAGCTCACGGGGACTAGCGGGAGACAATGAG.

This clone has only a few counts. The read is 3 residues too short to cover the CDR3 end, so that end is filled in from the germline J gene. This chain joins TRBV19 and TRBJ1-1; possible D gene TRBD1, 5 bases. V lost 5 bases and J 5 bases, leaving 24 bases between the germline ends. Germline V lookup: CDR1 LNHDA, CDR2 SQIVND (reference sequence). The CDR3 length is 17 residues. CDR3 residues: CASSSTWTGNSGTEAFF. The sequenced part of the CDR3 DNA is TGTGCCAGTAGTTCCACCTGGACCGGTAATTCAGGGACTGAA.

On this clone itself: The read terminates 3 residues before the CDR3 end, so the remaining end is supplied by the germline J gene. The J gene is TRBJ2-7, the V gene TRBV5-1; 12 nucleotides agree with TRBD2. CDR3 length: 17 amino acids. The J segment lost 1 base and the V segment lost 3 bases, leaving 8 bases of the junction unmatched. Germline-derived CDR1 and CDR2 are SGHRS and YFSETQ. Partial CDR3 DNA: TGCGCCAGCAGCTCGCTAGCGGGAGGGCGTGGGTCCTACGAG. This gives the protein CASSSLAGGRGSYE. The complete CDR3 sequence is CASSSLAGGRGSYEQYF. The entire variable domain, with the rest obtained from reference TRBV5-1 and TRBJ2-7, is as follows: KAGVTQTPRYLIKTRGQQVTLSCSPISGHRSVSWYQQTPGQGLQFLFEYFSETQRNKGNFPGRFSGRQFSNSRSEMNVSTLELGDSALYLCASSSLAGGRGSYEQYFGPGTRLTVT.

CDR3 amino acids: CASSVGTGGGGETQYF. CDR3 DNA, as far as it was read: TGTGCCAGCAGCGTAGGCACAGGGGGCGGCGGGGAGACC. The rearrangement links TRBV7-6 to TRBJ2-5; 9 nucleotides line up with TRBD1. The read ends 3 residues shy of where the CDR3 ends; the end is completed using the germline J gene. CDR1 and CDR2 from the germline V gene are SGHVS and FNYEAQ. J was trimmed by 5 bases and V by 5 bases; bases with no gene match: 12. The CDR3 length is 16 residues.

Concerning this clone: Read sequence stops 3 residues before the CDR3 end, and the germline J gene provides the missing end. This sequence joins TRBV18 and TRBJ2-5; D possibly corresponds to TRBD2 (6 bases). CDR3 size: 16 residues. The V end lost 0 bases, the J end lost 0 bases, and 11 bases lay between the germline ends. Germline V gene data show CDR1 as KGHSH and CDR2 as LQKENI. The sequenced CDR3 bases are TGTGCCAGCTCACCACCGAGTCGGGGGAACCAAGAGACC. Its translation: CASSPPSRGNQET. The entire CDR3 is CASSPPSRGNQETQYF.

In this sample, this clone turned up a few times. Read coverage stops 3 residues before the CDR3 terminus; the germline J gene supplies the remainder. The chain joins TRBV6-2 or TRBV6-3 to TRBJ2-1, with TRBD2 matching over 11 bases. The germline V gene has CDR1 MNHEY and CDR2 SVGEGT. J was trimmed by 4 bases and V by 6 bases; bases with no gene match: 5. There are 15 residues in the CDR3. The covered CDR3 bases are TGTGCCAGCAGCTCCGGGACTAGCGGATACAATGAG. This codes for CASSSGTSGYNE. The CDR3, in full, reads CASSSGTSGYNEQFF.

Only a few counts were recorded for this clone. The sequenced fragment ends 3 residues before the CDR3 boundary, so the rest is inferred from the germline J gene. The rearrangement joins TRBV18 to TRBJ1-1; the D gene is possibly TRBD1 (5 bases). Germline CDR1 KGHSH, CDR2 LQKENI. The CDR3 covers 15 residues. Trimming stripped 0 bases from V and 0 bases from J, with 8 bases between. This CDR3 is CASSPPSGVNTEAFF. CDR3 DNA (partial): TGTGCCAGCTCACCACCGTCGGGGGTGAACACTGAA.

On this clone: The read is 3 residues too short to cover the CDR3 end, so that end is filled in from the germline J gene. The chain links TRBV7-3 to TRBJ2-2, with 7 bases fitting TRBD1. CDR1 and CDR2 from the germline V gene are SGHTA and FQGTGA. V trimming: 2 bases; J trimming: 0 bases; junction bases outside the gene matches: 0. The CDR3 extends over 15 amino acids. CDR3 DNA (partial): TGTGCCAGCAGCTTACAGGGGGCGAACACCGGGGAG. Its translation: CASSLQGANTGE. The CDR3 as a whole reads CASSLQGANTGELFF.

The sample holds a few counts of this clone. The read comes to an end 3 residues before the CDR3 does, leaving the germline J gene to fill in the end. V gene TRBV6-2 or TRBV6-3 combines with J gene TRBJ2-3; no definite D call. V shed 7 bases and J shed 4 bases, with 6 bases lying between them. CDR3 length: 11 residues. Germline V lookup: CDR1 MNHEY, CDR2 SVGEGT. The covered CDR3 bases are TGTGCCAGCACCCAATCAGATACG. Protein sequence: CASTQSDT. The whole CDR3 sequence reads CASTQSDTQYF.

A remark on this clone: The CDR3 extends 3 residues past the end of the read, so its final part is completed from the germline J gene. The rearrangement joins TRBV7-9 to TRBJ1-6; unclear D gene. This CDR3 has 15 residues. Germline V gene sequence: CDR1 SEHNR, CDR2 FQNEAQ (reference sequence). V lost 6 bases to trimming and J lost 5 bases, with 14 bases between them. The CDR3 loop reads CASSPPGGDNSPLHF. Partial CDR3 DNA: TGTGCCAGCAGTCCCCCAGGTGGAGATAATTCACCC. Full variable domain (missing parts from reference TRBV7-9 and TRBJ1-6): DTGVSQNPRHKITKRGQNVTFRCDPISEHNRLYWYRQTLGQGPEFLTYFQNEAQLEKSRLLSDRFSAERPKGSFSTLEIQRTEQGDSAMYLCASSPPGGDNSPLHFGNGTRLTVT.

In this sample, this clone turned up a few times. The CDR3 is cut off 3 residues early in the read; its end comes from the germline J gene. The chain uses TRBV18 and TRBJ2-1; D is perhaps TRBD1 (6 bases). The CDR3 has 15 amino acids. Germline lookup yields CDR1 KGHSH and CDR2 LQKENI. With 4 bases removed from V and 0 bases from J, the gap between germline ends came to 10 bases. This CDR3 is CASSQGVGSYNEQFF. The sequenced CDR3 bases are TGTGCCAGCTCACAGGGGGTGGGCTCCTACAATGAG.

This clone was counted at least ten times. From the germline J gene comes the end of the CDR3, since the read stops 3 residues before it. The chain has TRBV29-1 and TRBJ2-1, with 8 nucleotides matching TRBD1. The CDR3 is made up of 14 amino acids. Germline V gene sequence: CDR1 SQVTM, CDR2 ANQGSEA. Trimming cost V 7 bases and J 6 bases; bases outside gene matches: 11. The CDR3: CSAGSTGALNEQFF. The covered CDR3 bases are TGCAGCGCGGGGTCGACAGGGGCCCTCAATGAG.

This clone was seen only a few times. The read stops 3 residues short of the end of the CDR3; the missing end is completed from the germline J gene. V gene TRBV19 combines with J gene TRBJ2-1, with 8 bases lining up with TRBD2. Germline values: CDR1 LNHDA, CDR2 SQIVND (reference sequence). CDR3 length: 15 residues. V trimming: 5 bases; J trimming: 4 bases; junction bases outside the gene matches: 7. The sequenced part of the CDR3 DNA is TGTGCCAGTAGTCCCGACGGGGGGGCATACAATGAG. Its translation is CASSPDGGAYNE. The entire CDR3 protein is CASSPDGGAYNEQFF.